The 25 T cell receptor beta chains reported below all come from one sample, sequenced in a study of T cell responses to AZD1222 COVID-19 vaccine. Here immunoSEQ multiplex PCR was the method, and the copy in TCRdb shows in-frame clones only, minus some. The table records 98,000 or so clones, roughly 93% of them present only once. Sequences were derived from peripheral blood, sampled on day 0 of AZD1222 vaccination. Every receptor here comes from an adult in good health.

V is TRBV7-2 and J is TRBJ2-3, with TRBD1 matching 7 bases. V gave up 5 bases and J gave up 3 bases; unmatched junction bases: 5. CDR3 length: 14 amino acids. Per germline, CDR1 SGHTA and CDR2 FQGNSA. CDR3 nucleotide sequence: TGTGCCAGCAGCGCTCACAGGGGAACAGATACGCAGTATTTT. As protein: CASSAHRGTDTQYF.

The rearrangement uses TRBV2 and TRBJ1-1; tentative D call: TRBD1 (6 bases). V shed 5 bases and J shed 1 base, with 8 bases lying between them. Germline V gene lookup returns CDR1 SNHLY and CDR2 FYNNEI. The CDR3 length is 13 residues. The CDR3 loop is CASSQGRNTEAFF. The CDR3, as DNA: TGTGCCAGCAGTCAGGGGAGGAACACTGAAGCTTTCTTT.

By proportion, this clone is medium-sized. The CDR3 bases are TGTGCCAGCAGTGAATTGGGTGAGGGGAGCGTTAACTATGGCTACACCTTC. Its protein product is CASSELGEGSVNYGYTF. The chain links TRBV25-1 to TRBJ1-2, with D perhaps TRBD1 (5 bases). Germline values: CDR1 MGHDK, CDR2 SYGVNS. Trimming left V 1 base short and J 1 base short, with 16 bases between. This CDR3 is 17 amino acids long.

The chain employs TRBV18 and TRBJ1-1; TRBD1 agrees at 9 bases. Germline-derived CDR1 and CDR2 are KGHSH and LQKENI. The CDR3 is made up of 15 amino acids. V lost 6 bases and J lost 4; bases outside the gene matches: 9. The DNA for the CDR3 is TGTGCCAGCTCTAAGCTACAGGGGGCCTCCACTGAAGCTTTCTTT. Translating it yields CASSKLQGASTEAFF.

The rearrangement links TRBV4-2 to TRBJ2-1; the match to TRBD2 covers 7 bases. After removal of 0 bases from V and 6 bases from J, the junction contained 8 bases not matched to a gene. This CDR3 is built from 16 residues. Germline V lookup: CDR1 LGHNA, CDR2 YNFKEQ. CDR3 in DNA: TGTGCCAGCAGCCAAGACTTGGGCAGGGAGGGCAATGAGCAGTTCTTC. Encoded protein: CASSQDLGREGNEQFF.

The chain recombines TRBV18 with TRBJ1-6, with no clear D. The ends were cut back, 6 bases at V and 10 bases at J, with 19 bases in the middle. Germline V gene data show CDR1 as KGHSH and CDR2 as LQKENI. There are 15 residues in the CDR3. The CDR3 loop is CASSPNGRRASPLHF. CDR3 DNA sequence: TGTGCCAGCTCCCCGAACGGGCGGCGAGCGTCACCCCTCCACTTT.

The V gene is TRBV2, the J gene TRBJ2-6; D is ambiguous. Trimming removed 6 bases from V and 0 bases from J, with 6 bases in between. CDR3 length: 14 residues. Looked up from germline, CDR1 is SNHLY and CDR2 is FYNNEI. The CDR3 DNA is TGTGCCAGCAGATATAACTCTGGGGCCAACGTCCTGACTTTC. Translated, it gives CASRYNSGANVLTF.

This rearrangement joins TRBV19 to TRBJ1-5; TRBD1 agrees at 12 bases. CDR3 length equals 16 residues. Germline V CDR1 and CDR2: LNHDA, SQIVND (reference sequence). V gave up 4 bases and J gave up 4 bases; unmatched junction bases: 5. For the CDR3, the DNA is TGTGCCAGTAGTAGACCGGGACAGGGGGCAAATCAGCCCCAGCATTTT. It translates to CASSRPGQGANQPQHF.

This chain uses TRBV20-1 with TRBJ2-1; D perhaps matches TRBD2 (5 bases). CDR3 length: 13 amino acids. Looked up from germline, CDR1 is DFQATT and CDR2 is SNEGSKA (reference sequence). The V and J ends lost 3 bases and 8 bases respectively, with 14 bases between them. For the CDR3, the DNA is TGCAGTGCTAGTGCACGTTGGGGAGATGAGCAGTTCTTC. It yields the protein CSASARWGDEQFF.

The chain recombines TRBV28 with TRBJ1-1; D uncertain. Trimming removed 2 bases at V and 6 bases at J, with 4 bases between. This CDR3 has 11 amino acids. CDR1 is MDHEN and CDR2 is SYDVKM in the germline V gene. The CDR3 reads CASSLASEAFF. In DNA, the CDR3 is TGTGCCAGCAGTTTAGCATCTGAAGCTTTCTTT.

J is TRBJ2-1 and V is TRBV27, with 10 bases lining up with TRBD2. V was pared by 4 bases and J by 0 bases, with 3 bases of the junction left unmatched. Germline V gene lookup returns CDR1 MNHEY and CDR2 SMNVEV (reference sequence). This CDR3 spans 16 amino acids. CDR3: CASSSGLAASYNEQFF. The CDR3 DNA sequence: TGTGCCAGCAGTTCCGGACTAGCGGCCTCCTACAATGAGCAGTTCTTC.

The chain employs TRBV5-1 and TRBJ2-1, with TRBD1 matching over 7 bases. Trimming at V came to 3 bases and at J to 2 bases, leaving 5 bases not matched to a gene. Germline values: CDR1 SGHRS, CDR2 YFSETQ. The CDR3 length is 15 residues. The CDR3 DNA sequence: TGCGCCAGCAGCTACCGGGACAGCACCTACAATGAGCAGTTCTTC. Translation: CASSYRDSTYNEQFF.

The chain couples TRBV7-9 to TRBJ1-1; possible D gene TRBD1, 5 bases. Trimming stripped 1 base from V and 4 bases from J, with 10 bases between. Looked up from germline, CDR1 is SEHNR and CDR2 is FQNEAQ (reference sequence). CDR3 size: 14 residues. Here the CDR3 reads CASSLEGRGTEAFF. CDR3 DNA: TGTGCCAGCAGCTTAGAGGGGCGAGGCACTGAAGCTTTCTTT. Filled out from reference TRBV7-9 and TRBJ1-1, the complete variable domain reads DTGVSQNPRHKITKRGQNVTFRCDPISEHNRLYWYRQTLGQGPEFLTYFQNEAQLEKSRLLSDRFSAERPKGSFSTLEIQRTEQGDSAMYLCASSLEGRGTEAFFGQGTRLTVV.

CDR3 protein: CASSPGTSGSDEQFF. The CDR3 region has the DNA TGTGCCAGTAGTCCTGGGACTAGCGGGAGCGATGAGCAGTTCTTC. The chain employs TRBV19 and TRBJ2-1, with 14 bases identical to TRBD2. This CDR3 contains 15 residues. Germline assignment: CDR1 LNHDA and CDR2 SQIVND (reference sequence). V trimming: 5 bases; J trimming: 8 bases; junction bases outside the gene matches: 5.

The CDR3 is CASSYYQTDTQYF. The CDR3 nucleotides are TGTGCCAGCAGTTACTACCAAACAGATACGCAGTATTTT. The V call is TRBV27, the J call TRBJ2-3; no clear D. The CDR3 runs 13 residues. CDR1 MNHEY and CDR2 SMNVEV come from the germline V gene (reference sequence). The germline V and J ends were trimmed by 4 bases and 3 bases, with 8 bases remaining between them.

The rearrangement links TRBV29-1 to TRBJ2-7; D might be TRBD1 (6 bases). V was trimmed by 4 bases and J by 3 bases, leaving 16 bases between them. This CDR3 contains 14 residues. Germline V CDR1 and CDR2: SQVTM, ANQGSEA. The CDR3 protein is CSVGGGSEIYEQYF. In nucleotides, the CDR3 is TGCAGCGTTGGAGGGGGTAGCGAAATCTACGAGCAGTACTTC.

V and J are TRBV20-1 and TRBJ2-3, with D possibly being TRBD2 (5 bases). The CDR3 has 13 residues. Germline assignment: CDR1 DFQATT and CDR2 SNEGSKA (reference sequence). Trimming left V 3 bases short and J 2 bases short, with 9 bases between. The CDR3 spells CSASSEHTDTQYF. The CDR3 nucleotides are TGCAGTGCTAGTAGCGAGCACACAGATACGCAGTATTTT.

The J gene is TRBJ2-3, the V gene TRBV30; D not resolved. The CDR3 sequence is 14 residues long. The V end lost 1 base, the J end lost 2 bases, and 10 bases lay between the germline ends. Germline CDR1 and CDR2: GTSNPN and SVGIG (reference sequence). For the CDR3, the DNA is TGTGCCTGGAGTGAAAGGGCTGACACAGATACGCAGTATTTT. Its translation: CAWSERADTDTQYF.

The gene calls are TRBV7-9 and TRBJ2-2; D remains unclear. The CDR3 is made up of 17 amino acids. CDR1 is SEHNR and CDR2 is FQNEAQ in the germline V gene (reference sequence). V was trimmed by 5 bases and J by 0 bases, leaving 16 bases between them. The CDR3 bases are TGTGCCAGCAGCCCGTCCTCGACGGACGCGAACACCGGGGAGCTGTTTTTT. Its translation is CASSPSSTDANTGELFF.

This chain uses TRBV7-2 with TRBJ1-2; maybe TRBD1 (6 bases). Looked up from germline, CDR1 is SGHTA and CDR2 is FQGNSA. This CDR3 contains 14 residues. The germline V and J ends were trimmed by 4 bases and 2 bases, with 11 bases remaining between them. The CDR3 DNA reads as TGTGCCAGCAGCTCCCAGCAGGGGAACTATGGCTACACCTTC. Translation: CASSSQQGNYGYTF.

J is TRBJ2-3 and V is TRBV28; D gene unclear. CDR3 length equals 13 residues. The germline gives CDR1 MDHEN, CDR2 SYDVKM. Trimming shortened V by 6 bases and J by 2 bases, and 9 bases separated the two germline ends. CDR3 DNA: TGTGCCAGCAGCTACCCCAACACAGATACGCAGTATTTT. Residues: CASSYPNTDTQYF. The full variable domain, completed using reference TRBV28 and TRBJ2-3, is DVKVTQSSRYLVKRTGEKVFLECVQDMDHENMFWYRQDPGLGLRLIYFSYDVKMKEKGDIPEGYSVSREKKERFSLILESASTNQTSMYLCASSYPNTDTQYFGPGTRLTVL.

This chain connects TRBV5-1 to TRBJ2-7, with D possibly TRBD2 on 7 matching bases. Trimming shortened V by 0 bases and J by 3 bases, and 10 bases separated the two germline ends. CDR1 is SGHRS, CDR2 YFSETQ, per germline. The CDR3 extends over 14 amino acids. The CDR3 DNA sequence: TGCGCCAGCAGCTTGGCAAGGGGGGGCTACGAGCAGTACTTC. Amino acids: CASSLARGGYEQYF.

The chain links TRBV30 to TRBJ1-1; TRBD1 matches 9 bases. Per the germline V gene, CDR1 is GTSNPN and CDR2 is SVGIG (reference sequence). The CDR3 has 16 amino acids. J gave up 2 bases and V 1 base, and 8 bases lay outside the gene matches. The CDR3: CAWSALGTGTNTEAFF. CDR3 nucleotides: TGTGCCTGGAGTGCCCTAGGGACAGGGACTAACACTGAAGCTTTCTTT.

This sequence joins TRBV6-5 and TRBJ1-3; 9 bases align to TRBD1. V dropped 6 bases and J dropped 7; count of bases not matched to a gene: 10. The germline gives CDR1 MNHEY, CDR2 SVGAGI. The CDR3 extends over 15 amino acids. The CDR3 protein is CASSETGTGLNTIYF. The CDR3 DNA is TGTGCCAGCAGCGAGACCGGGACAGGGCTTAACACCATATATTTT.

The chain joins TRBV24-1 to TRBJ2-7, with D tentatively TRBD1 (6 bases). This CDR3 spans 16 amino acids. Trimming removed 3 bases from V and 1 base from J, with 15 bases in between. Germline V gene lookup returns CDR1 KGHDR and CDR2 SFDVKD. CDR3 nucleotides: TGTGCCACCAGTGATACCTACAGGGTATGGTCCTACGAGCAGTACTTC. This sequence encodes CATSDTYRVWSYEQYF.